The clone carrying this T cell receptor beta chain was observed a handful of times. Its matching antigen is unknown. This may be a read error: a much more frequent sequence differs by one nucleotide. V was trimmed by 3 bases and J by 3 bases, leaving 6 bases between them. In germline, CDR1 is DFQATT, CDR2 SNEGSKA (reference sequence). The CDR3 extends over 11 amino acids. Libraries for TCRalpha and TCRbeta carried sample barcodes and unique molecular identifiers via 5'RACE. TCRdb recomputed calls from the 5' RACE reads with MiXCR, one row per CDR3 protein. The repertoire has over 70,000 distinct CDR3 sequences, around 15% of them found once; the top ten carry approximately 40%. The data were taken from a study of T-cell memory formation after mild COVID-19. Study overall: Largely donor-specific TCR clusters were found.

Study observations and caveats: CD4/CD8 balance characterized clones contracting day 15 to 85, and CD4+ skew characterized later expanders.

The receptor's source is a man aged 18 to 30 who had mild COVID-19 (a few samples of this study predate the infection). Cell type and time point are not known. The genes are TRBV20-1 and TRBJ2-7; a weak D match, TRBD1 (6 bases). Sequencing was done on a sample of PBMCs or a T cell subset sorted from them (not recorded which). The CDR3 DNA sequence: TGCAGTGCTAGGGACAGCTACGAGCAGTACTTC. Its protein is CSARDSYEQYF.